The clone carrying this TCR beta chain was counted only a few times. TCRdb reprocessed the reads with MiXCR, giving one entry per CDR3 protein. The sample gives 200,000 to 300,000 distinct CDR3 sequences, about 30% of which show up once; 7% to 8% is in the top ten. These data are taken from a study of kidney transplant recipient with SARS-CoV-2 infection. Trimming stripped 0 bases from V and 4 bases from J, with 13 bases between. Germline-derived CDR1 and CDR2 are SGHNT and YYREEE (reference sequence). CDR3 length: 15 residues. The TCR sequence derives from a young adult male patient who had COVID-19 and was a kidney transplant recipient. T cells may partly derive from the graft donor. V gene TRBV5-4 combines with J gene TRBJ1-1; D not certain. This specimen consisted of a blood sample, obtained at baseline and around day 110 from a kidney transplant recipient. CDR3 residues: CASSLVRVGGTEAFF. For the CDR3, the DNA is TGTGCCAGCAGCTTGGTAAGGGTTGGTGGCACTGAAGCTTTCTTT.